Listed here are 8 T cell receptor beta chains from one sample, sequenced in a study of CD8 T cells in Susac syndrome. After extraction with the RNeasy kit, roughly 0.45 to 1 ug of the RNA was reverse transcribed using random hexamers. One entry per CDR3 protein, called by TCRdb with MiXCR from the immunoSEQ multiplex PCR reads. This table holds around 170,000 distinct CDR3 sequences, 85% to 95% found once. The sequenced material came from CD8+ T cells from PBMCs. The source of these receptors is a human donor with multiple sclerosis.

The chain employs TRBV20-1 and TRBJ2-7; TRBD2 aligns across 15 bases. The CDR3 is 18 amino acids. CDR1 is DFQATT and CDR2 is SNEGSKA in the germline V gene (reference sequence). V shed 0 bases and J 2 bases; nucleotides not matched to a gene: 8. The CDR3, as DNA: TGCAGTGCTAGAGACGGACTAGCGGGAGGGCGGCGGCCCTACGAGCAGTACTTC. Translating it yields CSARDGLAGGRRPYEQYF.

This sequence joins TRBV2 and TRBJ2-7; 11 nucleotides agree with TRBD2. The V and J ends lost 4 bases and 0 bases, in that order; junction bases with no gene match: 2. The CDR3 is 15 residues long. From germline, CDR1 is SNHLY and CDR2 FYNNEI. CDR3 sequence reads: CASSGTSGSSYEQYF. CDR3 DNA sequence: TGTGCCAGCAGTGGTACTAGCGGGAGCTCCTACGAGCAGTACTTC.

This rearrangement joins TRBV7-9 to TRBJ2-3; tentative D call: TRBD1 (6 bases). The CDR3 spans 15 residues. Per germline, CDR1 SEHNR and CDR2 FQNEAQ (reference sequence). V gave up 5 bases and J gave up 4 bases, with 16 bases separating them. Written as DNA, the CDR3 is TGTGCCAGCAGCCATGGCCAGGGGCGCGCAGATACGCAGTATTTT. This codes for CASSHGQGRADTQYF.

The chain carries TRBV6-2 or TRBV6-3 and TRBJ2-3, with D tentatively TRBD1 (6 bases). The germline V gene encodes CDR1 MNHEY and CDR2 SVGEGT. CDR3 length equals 16 residues. V was shortened by 6 bases and J by 2 bases, with 18 bases between the two germline ends. The CDR3 loop reads CASRLGQRISTDTQYF. The CDR3 DNA reads TGTGCCAGCAGGCTAGGACAGAGAATCTCCACAGATACGCAGTATTTT.

This chain joins TRBV30 and TRBJ2-2, with a weak D call TRBD1 (6 bases). The V end lost 2 bases, the J end lost 4 bases, and 11 bases lay between the germline ends. CDR1 and CDR2 from the germline V gene are GTSNPN and SVGIG (reference sequence). The CDR3 runs to 14 residues. DNA of the CDR3: TGTGCCTGGAGTACGGGACATTTCACCGGGGAGCTGTTTTTT. Its translation: CAWSTGHFTGELFF. The whole variable domain, remainder taken from reference TRBV30 and TRBJ2-2, is SQTIHQWPATLVQPVGSPLSLECTVEGTSNPNLYWYRQAAGRGLQLLFYSVGIGQISSEVPQNLSASRPQDRQFILSSKKLLLSDSGFYLCAWSTGHFTGELFFGEGSRLTVL.

V usage is TRBV7-2 and J usage is TRBJ2-7; D is unclear. The V and J ends lost 3 bases and 4 bases respectively, with 10 bases between them. CDR1 is SGHTA and CDR2 is FQGNSA in the germline V gene. CDR3 length equals 13 residues. The CDR3 region is CASSFDPQYEQYF. For the CDR3, the DNA is TGTGCCAGCAGCTTTGATCCCCAGTACGAGCAGTACTTC.

This chain links TRBV21-1 with TRBJ2-5; the D call in the table, TRBD1, was not verified against the DNA. TRBV21-1 is a pseudogene locus. This CDR3 is built from 13 residues. CDR3 in DNA: TGTGCCAGCAGCACCGGGTATGAGGAGACCCAGTACTTC. Translated: CASSTGYEETQYF.

The chain combines TRBV25-1 with TRBJ1-1; no firm D call. Looked up from germline, CDR1 is MGHDK and CDR2 is SYGVNS. CDR3 length: 11 amino acids. Trimming pared 3 bases from V and 11 bases from J, leaving 10 bases between. CDR3 coding DNA: TGTGCCAGCAGTGACAGCCGAGGCGCTTTCTTT. This codes for CASSDSRGAFF.